This T cell receptor (beta chain) was sequenced for a study of blood T cell repertoires in COVID-19. This CDR3 region has 14 residues. Trimming stripped 2 bases from V and 5 bases from J, with 10 bases between. The germline CDR1 and CDR2 sequences are KGHSH and LQKENI. Assay used: immunoSEQ multiplex PCR; TCRdb lists only in-frame clones, some missing. The sample lists under 200,000 clones, approximately 79% occurring once. The chain is built from TRBV18 and TRBJ1-5, with D tentatively TRBD1 (6 bases). Specimen: PBMCs or T cells enriched from blood (not recorded which). This TCR derives from a woman aged 55-70 years with acute COVID-19. The CDR3 spells CASSPTGLDQPQHF. Written as DNA, the CDR3 is TGTGCCAGCTCACCAACAGGGTTGGATCAGCCCCAGCATTTT.